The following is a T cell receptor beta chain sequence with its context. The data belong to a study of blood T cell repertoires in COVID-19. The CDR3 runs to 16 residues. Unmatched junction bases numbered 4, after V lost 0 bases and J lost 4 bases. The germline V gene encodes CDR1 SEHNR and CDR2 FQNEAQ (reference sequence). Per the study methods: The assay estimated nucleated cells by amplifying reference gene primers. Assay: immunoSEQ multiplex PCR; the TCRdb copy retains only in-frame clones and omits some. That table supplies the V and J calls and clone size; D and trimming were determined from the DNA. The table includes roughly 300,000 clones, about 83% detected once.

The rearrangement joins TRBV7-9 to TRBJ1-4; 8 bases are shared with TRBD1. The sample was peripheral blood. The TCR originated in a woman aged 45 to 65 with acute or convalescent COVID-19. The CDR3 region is CASSLARTGLNEKLFF. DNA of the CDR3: TGTGCCAGCAGCTTAGCAAGGACAGGGCTTAATGAAAAACTGTTTTTT.